This T cell receptor (beta chain) appears in the sequencing data of a study of T cells in localized non-small cell lung cancer. Whole-study results and caveats: Sequence data derive from only one tumor region, so heterogeneity remains possible. Uninvolved adjacent lung showed peak T cell clonality, exceeding tumor. Appearances in adjacent lung were noted for a median about 50 of the top 100 tumor clones.

As to this clone: Its antigen is unknown.

The CDR3 has 12 amino acids. From germline, CDR1 is WNHNN and CDR2 SYGVQD (reference sequence). The V gene end was trimmed by 9 bases and the J gene end by 3 bases; junction bases not matched to a gene: 3. Profiled with immunoSEQ multiplex PCR; TCRdb holds only in-frame clones, not every one. The sample contains some 22,000 clones, around 87% of which appear only once. The clonotype comes from a man between 40 and 69 years old with stage II lung adenocarcinoma. Source: PBMCs, taken before any cancer treatment. The chain combines TRBV10-1 with TRBJ1-1; 8 bases line up with TRBD1. DNA of the CDR3: TGCGCCAGTTCGACAGGGGACACTGAAGCTTTCTTT. It encodes CASSTGDTEAFF.